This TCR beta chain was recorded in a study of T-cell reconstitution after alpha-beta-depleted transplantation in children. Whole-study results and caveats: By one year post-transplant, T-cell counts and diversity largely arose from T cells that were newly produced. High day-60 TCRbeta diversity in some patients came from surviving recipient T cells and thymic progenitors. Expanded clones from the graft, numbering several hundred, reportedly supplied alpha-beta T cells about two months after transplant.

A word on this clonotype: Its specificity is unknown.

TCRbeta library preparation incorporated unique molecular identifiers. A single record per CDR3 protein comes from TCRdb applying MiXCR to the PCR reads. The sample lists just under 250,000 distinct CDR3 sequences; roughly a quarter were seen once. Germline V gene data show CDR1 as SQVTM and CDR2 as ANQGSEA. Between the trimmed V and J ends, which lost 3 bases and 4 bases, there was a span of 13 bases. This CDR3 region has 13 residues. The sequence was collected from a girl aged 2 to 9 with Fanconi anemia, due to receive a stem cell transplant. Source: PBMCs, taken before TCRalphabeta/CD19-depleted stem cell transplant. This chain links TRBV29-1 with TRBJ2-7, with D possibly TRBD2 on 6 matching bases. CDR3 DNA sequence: TGCAGCGTTGACGGGGGTGAGATGTACGAGCAGTACTTC. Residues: CSVDGGEMYEQYF.